The TCR beta chain under discussion was sequenced for a study of regulatory T cells in long-lasting Graves disease. Study-wide points: Persistent patients shared more public clonotypes (approximately 2,900) than new patients (about 960).

V gave up 4 bases and J gave up 0 bases, with 14 bases separating them. Germline CDR1 and CDR2: SGDLS and YYNGEE. This CDR3 comprises 16 residues. Time point described: newly diagnosed GD, antithyroid drugs for less than 3 months. Making the TCR library involved RNA that had been extracted from PBMCs. The patients were enrolled through endocrinology in Xi'an, China. This clonotype was found a few times. Its antigen is unknown. Libraries of TCR beta came from iRepertoire HTBI primers plus Arm-PCR of CDR3 regions. TCRdb reprocessed the multiplex PCR reads with MiXCR, giving one entry per CDR3 protein. The sample records 530,000 or so distinct CDR3 sequences, roughly 15% being singletons. This same sample was also taken into another study, of T cells in Graves' hyperthyroidism and ophthalmopathy. That report adds: In the first-round RT-PCR of the TCR CDR3, the HTBI primer set was used.

V and J are TRBV9 and TRBJ1-3; D gene unclear. The receptor comes from a man between 18 and 35 years old with Graves disease. The material was peripheral blood mononuclear cells (PBMCs), obtained at new diagnosis, from a patient treated with antithyroid drugs. CDR3 nucleotide sequence: TGTGCCAGCAGCATCCCCCGGGATGGCTCTGGAAACACCATATATTTT. It is translated as CASSIPRDGSGNTIYF.